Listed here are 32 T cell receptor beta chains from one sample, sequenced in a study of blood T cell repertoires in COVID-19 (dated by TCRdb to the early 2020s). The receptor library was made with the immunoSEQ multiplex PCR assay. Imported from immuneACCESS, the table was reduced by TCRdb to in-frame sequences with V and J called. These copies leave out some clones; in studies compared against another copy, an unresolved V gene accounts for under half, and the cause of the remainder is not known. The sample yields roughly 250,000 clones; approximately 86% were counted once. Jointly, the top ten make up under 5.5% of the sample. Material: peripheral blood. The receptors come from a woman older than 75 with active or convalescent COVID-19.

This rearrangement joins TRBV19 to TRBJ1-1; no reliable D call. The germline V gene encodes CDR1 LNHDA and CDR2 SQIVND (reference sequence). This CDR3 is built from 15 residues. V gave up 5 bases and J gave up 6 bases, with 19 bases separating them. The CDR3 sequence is CASSSPGGSHAEAFF. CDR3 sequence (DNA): TGTGCCAGTAGTTCCCCGGGAGGGAGTCATGCTGAAGCTTTCTTT.

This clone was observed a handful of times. The CDR3 sequence: CASSTGNTEAFF. The CDR3, as DNA: TGTGCCAGCAGTACTGGGAACACTGAAGCTTTCTTT. This rearrangement joins TRBV7-9 to TRBJ1-1; D gene unclear. The CDR3 is 12 amino acids. CDR1 is SEHNR, CDR2 FQNEAQ, per germline (reference sequence). Trimming removed 6 bases from V and 1 base from J, with 6 bases in between.

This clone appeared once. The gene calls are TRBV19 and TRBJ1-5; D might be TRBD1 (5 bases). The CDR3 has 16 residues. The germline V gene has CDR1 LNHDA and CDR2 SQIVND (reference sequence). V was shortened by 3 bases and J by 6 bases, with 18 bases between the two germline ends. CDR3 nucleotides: TGTGCCAGTAGTATTAGGGGCCTCCGGGAGGGTCAGCCCCAGCATTTT. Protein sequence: CASSIRGLREGQPQHF. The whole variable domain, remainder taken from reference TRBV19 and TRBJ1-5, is DGGITQSPKYLFRKEGQNVTLSCEQNLNHDAMYWYRQDPGQGLRLIYYSQIVNDFQKGDIAEGYSVSREKKESFPLTVTSAQKNPTAFYLCASSIRGLREGQPQHFGDGTRLSIL.

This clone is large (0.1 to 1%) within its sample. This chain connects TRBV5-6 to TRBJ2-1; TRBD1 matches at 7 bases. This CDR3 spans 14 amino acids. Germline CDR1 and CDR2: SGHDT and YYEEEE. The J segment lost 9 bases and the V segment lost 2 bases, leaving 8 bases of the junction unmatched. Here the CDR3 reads CASSFETGLVEQFF. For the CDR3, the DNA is TGTGCCAGCAGCTTCGAGACAGGGTTAGTTGAGCAGTTCTTC.

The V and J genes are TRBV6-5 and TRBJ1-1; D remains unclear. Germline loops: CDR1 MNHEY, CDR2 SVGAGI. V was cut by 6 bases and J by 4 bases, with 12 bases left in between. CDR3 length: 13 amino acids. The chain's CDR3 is CASRTGESTEAFF. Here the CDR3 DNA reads TGTGCCAGCAGAACGGGAGAGAGCACTGAAGCTTTCTTT.

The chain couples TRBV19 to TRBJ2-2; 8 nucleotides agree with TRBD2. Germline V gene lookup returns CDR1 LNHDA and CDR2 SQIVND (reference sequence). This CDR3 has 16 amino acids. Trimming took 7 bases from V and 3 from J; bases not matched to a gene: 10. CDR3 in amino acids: CASKSLRAGDTGELFF. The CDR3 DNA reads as TGTGCCAGTAAGTCTCTCCGAGCGGGGGACACCGGGGAGCTGTTTTTT.

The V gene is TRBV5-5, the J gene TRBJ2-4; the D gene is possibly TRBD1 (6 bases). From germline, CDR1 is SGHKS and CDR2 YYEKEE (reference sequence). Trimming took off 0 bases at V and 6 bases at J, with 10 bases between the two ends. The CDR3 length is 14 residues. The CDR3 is CASSLVRTANIQYF. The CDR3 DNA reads TGTGCCAGCAGCTTGGTTAGGACAGCAAACATTCAGTACTTC.

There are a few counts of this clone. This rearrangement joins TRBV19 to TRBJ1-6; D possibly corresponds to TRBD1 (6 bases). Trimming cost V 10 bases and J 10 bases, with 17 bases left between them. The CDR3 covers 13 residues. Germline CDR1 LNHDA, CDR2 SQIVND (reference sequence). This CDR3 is CATSDSLKSPLHF. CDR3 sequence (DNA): TGTGCCACGTCGGACAGTTTAAAATCACCCCTCCACTTT.

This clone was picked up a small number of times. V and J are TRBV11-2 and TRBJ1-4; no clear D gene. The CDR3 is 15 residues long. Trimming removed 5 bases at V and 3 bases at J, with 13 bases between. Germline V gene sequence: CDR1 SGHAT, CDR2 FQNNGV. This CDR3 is CASSLRVNANEKLFF. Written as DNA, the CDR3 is TGTGCCAGCAGCCTCCGGGTAAATGCTAATGAAAAACTGTTTTTT.

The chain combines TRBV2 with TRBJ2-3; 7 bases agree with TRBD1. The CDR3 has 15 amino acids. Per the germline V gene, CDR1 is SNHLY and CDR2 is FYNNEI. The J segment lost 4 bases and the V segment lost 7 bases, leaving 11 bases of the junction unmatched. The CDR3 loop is CASKERTGFADTQYF. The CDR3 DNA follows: TGTGCCAGCAAGGAGAGGACAGGCTTCGCAGATACGCAGTATTTT.

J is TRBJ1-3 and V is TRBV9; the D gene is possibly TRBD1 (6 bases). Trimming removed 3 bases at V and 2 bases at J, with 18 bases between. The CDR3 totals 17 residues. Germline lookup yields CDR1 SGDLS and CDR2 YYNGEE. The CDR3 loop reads CASSESTGSPPGNTIYF. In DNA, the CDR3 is TGTGCCAGCAGCGAATCCACAGGGTCACCCCCTGGAAACACCATATATTTT.

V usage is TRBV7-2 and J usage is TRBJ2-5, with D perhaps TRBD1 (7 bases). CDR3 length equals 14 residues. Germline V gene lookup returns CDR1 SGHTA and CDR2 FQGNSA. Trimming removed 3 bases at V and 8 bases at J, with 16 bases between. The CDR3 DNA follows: TGTGCCAGCAGCTTTGGAGGGGGCAAGAGAACCCAGTACTTC. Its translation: CASSFGGGKRTQYF.

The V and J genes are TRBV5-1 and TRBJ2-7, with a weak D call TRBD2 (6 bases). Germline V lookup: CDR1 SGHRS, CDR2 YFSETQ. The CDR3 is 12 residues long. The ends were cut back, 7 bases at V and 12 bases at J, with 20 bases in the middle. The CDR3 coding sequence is TGCGCCAGCGCGACCGACCGGGACTCATGGTACTTC. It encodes CASATDRDSWYF.

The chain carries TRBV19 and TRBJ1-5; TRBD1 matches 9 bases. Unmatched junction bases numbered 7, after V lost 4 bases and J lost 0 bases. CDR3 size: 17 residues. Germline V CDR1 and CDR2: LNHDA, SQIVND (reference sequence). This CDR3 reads CASSTGQGIISNQPQHF. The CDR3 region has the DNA TGTGCCAGTAGTACCGGACAGGGGATCATTAGCAATCAGCCCCAGCATTTT.

CDR3 amino acids: CSVLRGYQETQYF. CDR3 in DNA: TGCAGCGTTCTTCGGGGGTACCAAGAGACCCAGTACTTC. V and J are TRBV29-1 and TRBJ2-5; tentative D call: TRBD2 (6 bases). From germline, CDR1 is SQVTM and CDR2 ANQGSEA. The ends were cut back, 5 bases at V and 0 bases at J, with 10 bases in the middle. CDR3 length: 13 amino acids.

The CDR3 DNA reads as TGTGCCAGCAGCCAAGCTGCAGATCCCACAGATACGCAGTATTTT. Translating it yields CASSQAADPTDTQYF. V is TRBV3-1 (or the pseudogene TRBV3-2) and J is TRBJ2-3; D unresolved. Germline CDR1 is LGHDT and CDR2 is YNNKEL (reference sequence). V was cut by 1 base and J by 2 bases, with 10 bases left in between. The CDR3 spans 15 residues.

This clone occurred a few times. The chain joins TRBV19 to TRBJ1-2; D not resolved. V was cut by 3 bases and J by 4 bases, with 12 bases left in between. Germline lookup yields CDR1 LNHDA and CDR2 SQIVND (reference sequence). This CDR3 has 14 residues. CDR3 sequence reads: CASSMGGSPYGYTF. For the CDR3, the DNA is TGTGCCAGTAGTATGGGCGGGAGCCCCTATGGCTACACCTTC.

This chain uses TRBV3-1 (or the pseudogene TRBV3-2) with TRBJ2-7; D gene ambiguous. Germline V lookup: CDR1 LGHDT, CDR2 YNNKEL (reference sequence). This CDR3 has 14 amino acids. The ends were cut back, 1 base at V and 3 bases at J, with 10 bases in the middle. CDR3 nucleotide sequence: TGTGCCAGCAGCCAAGGAACAACCAGCTACGAGCAGTACTTC. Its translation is CASSQGTTSYEQYF.

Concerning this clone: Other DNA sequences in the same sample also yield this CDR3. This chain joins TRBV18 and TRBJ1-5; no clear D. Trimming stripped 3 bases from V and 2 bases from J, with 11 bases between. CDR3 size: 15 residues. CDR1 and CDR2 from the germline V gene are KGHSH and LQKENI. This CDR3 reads CASSPGGGGNQPQHF. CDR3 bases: TGTGCCAGCTCACCCGGTGGAGGTGGCAATCAGCCCCAGCATTTT. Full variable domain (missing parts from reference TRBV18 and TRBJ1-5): NAGVMQNPRHLVRRRGQEARLRCSPMKGHSHVYWYRQLPEEGLKFMVYLQKENIIDESGMPKERFSAEFPKEGPSILRIQQVVRGDSAAYFCASSPGGGGNQPQHFGDGTRLSIL.

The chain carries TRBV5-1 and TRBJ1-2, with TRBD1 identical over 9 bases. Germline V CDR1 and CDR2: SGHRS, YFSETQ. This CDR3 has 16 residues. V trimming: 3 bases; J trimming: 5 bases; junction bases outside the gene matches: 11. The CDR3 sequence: CASSSTQGQGHYGYTF. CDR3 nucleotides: TGCGCCAGCAGCTCCACCCAAGGACAGGGGCATTATGGCTACACCTTC.

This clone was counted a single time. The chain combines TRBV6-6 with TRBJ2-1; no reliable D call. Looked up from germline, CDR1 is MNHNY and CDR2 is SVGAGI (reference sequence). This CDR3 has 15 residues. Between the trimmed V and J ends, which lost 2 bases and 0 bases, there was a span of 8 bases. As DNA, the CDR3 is TGTGCCAGCAGTTACGACGAGGCCTCCTACAATGAGCAGTTCTTC. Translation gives CASSYDEASYNEQFF.

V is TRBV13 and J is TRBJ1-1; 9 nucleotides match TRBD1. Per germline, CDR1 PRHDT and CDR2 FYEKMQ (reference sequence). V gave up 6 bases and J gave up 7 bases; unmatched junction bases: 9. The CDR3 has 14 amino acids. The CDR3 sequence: CASSRTGELSEAFF. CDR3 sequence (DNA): TGTGCCAGCAGTCGGACAGGGGAACTGAGTGAAGCTTTCTTT.

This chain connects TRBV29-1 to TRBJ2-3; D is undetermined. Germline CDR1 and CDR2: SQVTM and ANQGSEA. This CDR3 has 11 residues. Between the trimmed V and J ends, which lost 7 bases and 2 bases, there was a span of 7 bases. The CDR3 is CSAAITDTQYF. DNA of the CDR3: TGCAGCGCAGCAATCACAGATACGCAGTATTTT.

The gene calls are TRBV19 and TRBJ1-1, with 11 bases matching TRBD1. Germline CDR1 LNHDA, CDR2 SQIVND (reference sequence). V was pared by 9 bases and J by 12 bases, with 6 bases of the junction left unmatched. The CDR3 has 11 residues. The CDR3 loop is CASRDRGKTFF. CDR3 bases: TGTGCCAGCCGGGACAGGGGGAAGACTTTCTTT.

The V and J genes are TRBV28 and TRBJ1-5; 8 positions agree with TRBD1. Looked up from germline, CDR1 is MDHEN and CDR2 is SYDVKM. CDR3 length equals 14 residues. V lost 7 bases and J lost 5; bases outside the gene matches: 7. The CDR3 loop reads CASTPDRAYQPQHF. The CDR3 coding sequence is TGTGCCAGCACCCCGGACAGGGCCTATCAGCCCCAGCATTTT. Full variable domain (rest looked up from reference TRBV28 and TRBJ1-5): DVKVTQSSRYLVKRTGEKVFLECVQDMDHENMFWYRQDPGLGLRLIYFSYDVKMKEKGDIPEGYSVSREKKERFSLILESASTNQTSMYLCASTPDRAYQPQHFGDGTRLSIL.

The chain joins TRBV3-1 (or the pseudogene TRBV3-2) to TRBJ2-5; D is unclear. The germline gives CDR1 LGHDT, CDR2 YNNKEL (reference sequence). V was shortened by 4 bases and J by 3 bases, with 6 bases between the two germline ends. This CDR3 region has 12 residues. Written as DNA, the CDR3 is TGTGCCAGCAGCCCAGGAAAAGAGACCCAGTACTTC. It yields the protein CASSPGKETQYF.

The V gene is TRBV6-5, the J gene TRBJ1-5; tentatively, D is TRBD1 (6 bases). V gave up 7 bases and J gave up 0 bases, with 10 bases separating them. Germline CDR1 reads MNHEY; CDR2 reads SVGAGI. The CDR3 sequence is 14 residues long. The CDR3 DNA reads TGTGCCAGCATTTGGACAGTTAGCAATCAGCCCCAGCATTTT. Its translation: CASIWTVSNQPQHF.

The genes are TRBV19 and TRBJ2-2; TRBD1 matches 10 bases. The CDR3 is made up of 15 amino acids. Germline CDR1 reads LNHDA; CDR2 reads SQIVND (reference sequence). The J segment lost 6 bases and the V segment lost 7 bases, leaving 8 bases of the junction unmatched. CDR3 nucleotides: TGTGCCAGTACCATGGACAGGGGGGATTCCGGGGAGCTGTTTTTT. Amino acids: CASTMDRGDSGELFF.

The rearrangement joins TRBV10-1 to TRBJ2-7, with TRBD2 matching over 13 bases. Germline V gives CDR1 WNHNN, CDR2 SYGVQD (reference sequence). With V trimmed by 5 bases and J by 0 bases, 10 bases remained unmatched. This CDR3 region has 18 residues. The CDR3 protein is CASSPGTSGTFSSYEQYF. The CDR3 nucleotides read TGCGCCAGCAGTCCCGGGACTAGCGGGACATTTAGCTCCTACGAGCAGTACTTC.

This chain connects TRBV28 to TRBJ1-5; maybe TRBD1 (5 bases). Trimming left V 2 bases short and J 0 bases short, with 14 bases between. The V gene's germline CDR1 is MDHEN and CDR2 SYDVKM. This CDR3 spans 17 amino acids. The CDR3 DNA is TGTGCCAGCAGTTTAGGGGTGGGGCAGTATAGCAATCAGCCCCAGCATTTT. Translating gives CASSLGVGQYSNQPQHF.

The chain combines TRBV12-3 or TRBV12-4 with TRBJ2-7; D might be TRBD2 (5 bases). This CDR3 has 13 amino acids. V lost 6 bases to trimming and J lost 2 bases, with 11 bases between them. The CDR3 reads CASSPRGTYEQYF. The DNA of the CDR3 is TGTGCCAGCAGCCCCCGAGGGACCTACGAGCAGTACTTC.

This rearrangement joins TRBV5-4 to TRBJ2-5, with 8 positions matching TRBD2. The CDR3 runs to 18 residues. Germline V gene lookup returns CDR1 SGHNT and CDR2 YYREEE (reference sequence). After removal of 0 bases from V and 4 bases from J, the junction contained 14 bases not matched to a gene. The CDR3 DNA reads TGTGCCAGCAGCTTGGGGGACCCAAACGGGGGGGCCGGAGAGACCCAGTACTTC. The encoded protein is CASSLGDPNGGAGETQYF. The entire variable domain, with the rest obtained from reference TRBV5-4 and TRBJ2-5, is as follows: ETGVTQSPTHLIKTRGQQVTLRCSSQSGHNTVSWYQQALGQGPQFIFQYYREEENGRGNFPPRFSGLQFPNYSSELNVNALELDDSALYLCASSLGDPNGGAGETQYFGPGTRLLVL.